The 15 T cell receptor beta chains below come from one sample, sequenced in a study of T cells in Graves' hyperthyroidism and ophthalmopathy. Researchers amplified the TCR beta CDR3 regions from RNA transcripts. TCR CDR3 underwent first-round RT-PCR with the HTBI primer set. Via MiXCR, TCRdb re-called the multiplex PCR reads, giving one row per CDR3 protein. The top ten clones hold roughly 31% of a sample with approximately 260,000 distinct CDR3 sequences, roughly 15% of them seen once. The source material was blood. These receptor sequences come from a woman aged 45 to 65 with Graves' hyperthyroidism that later progressed to Graves' ophthalmopathy.

This clonotype has a count of ten or more. CDR3 nucleotides: TGTGCCAGCAACGCGAACACTGAAGCTTTCTTT. This translates into CASNANTEAFF. V usage is TRBV2 and J usage is TRBJ1-1; D gene ambiguous. From germline, CDR1 is SNHLY and CDR2 FYNNEI. The CDR3 extends over 11 amino acids. Trimming left V 7 bases short and J 1 base short, with 4 bases between.

This clonotype has at least ten counts. The rearrangement links TRBV10-3 to TRBJ1-1; the D gene is possibly TRBD1 (5 bases). The CDR3 runs to 14 residues. V lost 6 bases to trimming and J lost 4 bases, with 15 bases between them. Germline CDR1 reads ENHRY; CDR2 reads SYGVKD. The CDR3 DNA is TGTGCCATCAGGTCGACAGAACGATCCACTGAAGCTTTCTTT. This sequence encodes CAIRSTERSTEAFF.

A few counts support this clonotype. The chain links TRBV11-3 to TRBJ1-5; a possible D gene is TRBD1 (5 bases). Germline-derived CDR1 and CDR2 are SGHNT and YENEEA. The V gene lost 5 bases and the J gene lost 3 bases, with 17 bases spanning the gap. CDR3 length: 16 amino acids. The CDR3 region is CASSQKRGSPNQPQHF. CDR3 nucleotide sequence: TGTGCCAGCAGCCAAAAGAGGGGTTCCCCCAATCAGCCCCAGCATTTT. Supplemented by reference TRBV11-3 and TRBJ1-5, the full variable domain reads EAGVVQSPRYKIIEKKQPVAFWCNPISGHNTLYWYLQNLGQGPELLIRYENEEAVDDSQLPKDRFSAERLKGVDSTLKIQPAELGDSAVYLCASSQKRGSPNQPQHFGDGTRLSIL.

V is TRBV20-1 and J is TRBJ1-6; D may be TRBD1 (5 bases). Trimming took 1 base from V and 7 from J, leaving 14 bases between them. Looked up from germline, CDR1 is DFQATT and CDR2 is SNEGSKA (reference sequence). This CDR3 is built from 15 residues. The CDR3 reads CSARGWGSENSPLHF. In DNA form, the CDR3 reads TGCAGTGCTAGAGGGTGGGGCTCGGAGAATTCACCCCTCCACTTT.

This clonotype was observed at least ten times. The DNA of the CDR3 is TGTGCCAGCAGCTTCCGCCTAGTAGGGGAAGGGATGGAAAAACTGTTTTTT. Its translation is CASSFRLVGEGMEKLFF. The chain couples TRBV7-6 to TRBJ1-4; maybe TRBD1 (5 bases). CDR1 and CDR2 (germline): SGHVS, FNYEAQ. The length of the CDR3 is 17 residues. V lost 3 bases, J lost 8 bases, and 22 bases lay in between.

This clonotype occurred many times. This chain connects TRBV6-1 to TRBJ2-4, with 7 bases fitting TRBD1. The CDR3 is 14 residues long. Germline V CDR1 and CDR2: MNHNS, SASEGT. The J segment lost 0 bases and the V segment lost 6 bases, leaving 2 bases of the junction unmatched. CDR3 in DNA: TGTGCCAGCAGCCACAGGGGAGCCAAAAACATTCAGTACTTC. Protein sequence: CASSHRGAKNIQYF.

This clonotype was seen many times. The rearrangement uses TRBV5-1 and TRBJ2-7, with D perhaps TRBD1 (6 bases). Germline V gives CDR1 SGHRS, CDR2 YFSETQ. The CDR3 is made up of 16 amino acids. V was clipped by 3 bases and J by 2 bases, with 18 bases between them. CDR3 bases: TGCGCCAGCAGCTCACTCGGGACACTTCAAACCTACGAGCAGTACTTC. Its protein is CASSSLGTLQTYEQYF.

In this sample, this clonotype turned up many times. This rearrangement joins TRBV7-3 to TRBJ2-7; D is perhaps TRBD2 (6 bases). V was shortened by 5 bases and J by 3 bases, with 11 bases between the two germline ends. CDR3 length: 13 amino acids. CDR1 and CDR2 from the germline V gene are SGHTA and FQGTGA. The CDR3: CASSHLGGYEQYF. DNA of the CDR3: TGTGCCAGCAGCCATCTGGGAGGCTACGAGCAGTACTTC.

The chain employs TRBV2 and TRBJ2-5; 13 positions match TRBD2. The trim removed 6 bases at V and 5 bases at J, leaving 12 bases unmatched. The CDR3 runs to 17 residues. CDR1 and CDR2 (germline): SNHLY, FYNNEI. CDR3 nucleotides: TGTGCCAGCAGAGACTGGCGACTAGCGGGAGGAAAGGAGACCCAGTACTTC. Its protein is CASRDWRLAGGKETQYF.

In regard to this clonotype: A much larger clone lies a single base off, so this may be a read error. J is TRBJ1-5 and V is TRBV18; weak D call: TRBD1 (5 bases). Trimming left V 5 bases short and J 0 bases short, with 14 bases between. Germline assignment: CDR1 KGHSH and CDR2 LQKENI. This CDR3 spans 16 amino acids. CDR3 coding DNA: TGTGCCAGCTCATCACACAAAGGGGTTAGCAATCAGCCCCAGCATTTT. This codes for CASSSHKGVSNQPQHF.

The table lists this clonotype with many counts. The rearrangement links TRBV20-1 to TRBJ2-5; D gene unclear. CDR1 DFQATT and CDR2 SNEGSKA come from the germline V gene (reference sequence). The length of the CDR3 is 13 residues. V shed 5 bases and J shed 3 bases, with 13 bases lying between them. The CDR3 here is CSAGLRTKETQYF. The CDR3 nucleotides read TGCAGTGCTGGGCTCCGTACCAAAGAGACCCAGTACTTC.

Note on this clonotype: This may arise from a read error, as a much more abundant clone is one base away. This chain links TRBV6-1 with TRBJ2-5, with TRBD2 matching 11 bases. CDR3 length: 16 residues. Germline values: CDR1 MNHNS, CDR2 SASEGT. CDR3 DNA sequence: TGTGCCAGCAACCTGGGACTAGCGGTACCCCAAGAGATCCAGTACTTC. Its translation: CASNLGLAVPQEIQYF.

This clonotype was detected ten times or more. The chain links TRBV12-3 or TRBV12-4 to TRBJ2-1, with TRBD2 identical over 9 bases. The V and J ends lost 1 base and 10 bases, in that order; junction bases with no gene match: 11. CDR3 length equals 16 residues. The CDR3 loop reads CASSLVNGGRAGEQFF. The CDR3 DNA sequence: TGTGCCAGCAGTTTAGTGAACGGCGGGAGGGCCGGGGAGCAGTTCTTC.

This clonotype was picked up many times. V is TRBV7-2 and J is TRBJ2-3; D possibly matches TRBD1 or TRBD2 (5 bases each). V dropped 3 bases and J dropped 5 bases, with 12 bases sitting between them. The CDR3 length is 14 residues. Germline V CDR1 and CDR2: SGHTA, FQGNSA. CDR3 in amino acids: CASSFGGSVDTQYF. DNA of the CDR3: TGTGCCAGCAGCTTTGGGGGTTCGGTAGATACGCAGTATTTT.

This clonotype has a count of ten or more. The rearrangement links TRBV5-1 to TRBJ2-7; the D gene is possibly TRBD1 (5 bases). Germline CDR1 and CDR2: SGHRS and YFSETQ. There are 14 residues in the CDR3. Trimming removed 7 bases at V and 2 bases at J, with 16 bases between. In DNA, the CDR3 is TGCGCCAGCGCCCCAATGGGGCCAACCTACGAGCAGTACTTC. As protein: CASAPMGPTYEQYF.